This T cell receptor beta chain emerged from a study of blood T cell repertoires in COVID-19. Looking at the study overall: The origin of the acute and convalescent COVID-19 samples was the United States, Italy and Spain. The analysed material was cDNA or gDNA that came from T cells, B-cell-depleted T cells, or PBMCs.

This CDR3 is built from 16 residues. With V trimmed by 0 bases and J by 6 bases, 6 bases remained unmatched. Germline V CDR1 and CDR2: SEHNR, FQNEAQ (reference sequence). Original methodology: Nucleated cell number was recorded as an estimate derived from reference gene primer amplification. Using immunoSEQ multiplex PCR, the repertoire was profiled, and TCRdb retains in-frame clones only, with some absent. That table is the source of V, J and clone size, and D and trimming were worked out from the DNA. The table has about 80,000 clones, about 83% seen once. The receptor was isolated from a human donor in a cohort sampled during active COVID-19. The sample was peripheral blood. The chain is built from TRBV7-9 and TRBJ2-7; 12 positions match TRBD1. The CDR3 coding sequence is TGTGCCAGCAGCTTAGCGCTAGGGACAGGGGGCTCCGAGCAGTACTTC. Translated: CASSLALGTGGSEQYF.